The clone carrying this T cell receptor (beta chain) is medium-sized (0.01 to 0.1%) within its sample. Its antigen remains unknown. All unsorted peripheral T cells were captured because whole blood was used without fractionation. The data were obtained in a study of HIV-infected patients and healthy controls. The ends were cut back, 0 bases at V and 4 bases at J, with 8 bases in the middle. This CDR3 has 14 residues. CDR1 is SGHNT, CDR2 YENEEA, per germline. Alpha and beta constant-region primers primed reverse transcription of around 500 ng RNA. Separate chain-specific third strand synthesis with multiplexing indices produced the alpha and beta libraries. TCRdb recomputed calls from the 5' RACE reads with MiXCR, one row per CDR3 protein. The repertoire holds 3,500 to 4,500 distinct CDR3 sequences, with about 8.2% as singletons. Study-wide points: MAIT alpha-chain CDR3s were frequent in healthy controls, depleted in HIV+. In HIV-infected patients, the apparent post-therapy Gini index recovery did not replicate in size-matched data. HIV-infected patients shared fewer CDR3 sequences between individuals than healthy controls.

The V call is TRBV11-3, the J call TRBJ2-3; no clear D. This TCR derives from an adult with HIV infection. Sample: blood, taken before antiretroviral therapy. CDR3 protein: CASSLDPPPDTQYF. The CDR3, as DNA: TGTGCCAGCAGCTTAGATCCCCCCCCAGATACGCAGTATTTT.